This TCR beta chain emerged from a study of human T cells and chemical hapten exposure. Study summary: Largely, small differences in pooled library volume made per-sample TCR yields vary. Study-wide results and caveats: No alteration of TCRs above 1 in 1000 frequency was seen with DPC sensitization.

Germline V gene sequence: CDR1 DFQATT, CDR2 SNEGSKA (reference sequence). CDR3 length equals 15 residues. V was pared by 4 bases and J by 4 bases, with 19 bases between. Time point noted: patch test 2, 6 weeks after DPC sensitization. The treatment was: therapeutic diphenylcyclopropenone sensitization with weekly scalp DPC. Using its own MiXCR run on the RACE reads, TCRdb lists one record per CDR3 protein. The table shows about 350,000 distinct CDR3 sequences, with 6% to 7% occurring only once. About this clonotype itself: Its antigen is not known.

The genes are TRBV20-1 and TRBJ2-5, with D perhaps matching TRBD2 (5 bases). The TCR was taken from a woman aged 18-29 years with alopecia areata. Some clones in this sample may be carry-over from other donors' samples. Specimen: whole blood, collected in connection with sensitization to the hapten diphenylcyclopropenone (DPC). The CDR3 region is CSATHPGVGAETQYF. The CDR3 nucleotides read TGCAGTGCTACCCACCCTGGGGTGGGAGCAGAGACCCAGTACTTC.